This T cell receptor (beta chain) was profiled in a study of T cell responses to AZD1222 COVID-19 vaccine. Study results and caveats: Regions left unmutated in variants are reportedly the target of nearly half of spike-specific TCRs. Across spike, vaccine-associated CD4 TCRs were found, dominant at 160-218 and 743-854. Possibly, clonal diversity was underestimated; donors were largely white British and included more females. Of the AZD1222 recipients, only six were seropositive at baseline.

The junction had 4 bases not matched to a gene; V was cut back by 5 bases and J by 7 bases. The CDR3 covers 13 residues. For this clone: Its antigen is currently unknown.

Profiling relied on immunoSEQ multiplex PCR, and the TCRdb table lists in-frame clones only, not all of them. The table lists tens of thousands of clones, more than 75% of them singletons. The starting material was peripheral blood, obtained on day 0 of AZD1222 vaccination. This sequence joins TRBV12-3 or TRBV12-4 and TRBJ1-4; TRBD1 matches 7 bases. This sequence originates from an adult in good health. The CDR3 DNA reads as TGTGCCAGCAGTCCCGGACAGGTTGAAAAACTGTTTTTT. It translates to CASSPGQVEKLFF.